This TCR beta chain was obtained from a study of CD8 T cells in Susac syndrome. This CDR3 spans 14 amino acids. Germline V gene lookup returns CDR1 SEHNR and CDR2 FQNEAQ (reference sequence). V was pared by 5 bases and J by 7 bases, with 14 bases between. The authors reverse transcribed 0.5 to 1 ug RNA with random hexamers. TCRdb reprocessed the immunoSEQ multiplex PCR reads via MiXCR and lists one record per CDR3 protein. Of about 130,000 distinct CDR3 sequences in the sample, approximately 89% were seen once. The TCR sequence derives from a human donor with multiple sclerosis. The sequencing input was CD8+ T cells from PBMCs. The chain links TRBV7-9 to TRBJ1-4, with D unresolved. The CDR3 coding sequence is TGTGCCAGCAGCCCCCCGGTTCGGTCTGAAAAACTGTTTTTT. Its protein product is CASSPPVRSEKLFF.